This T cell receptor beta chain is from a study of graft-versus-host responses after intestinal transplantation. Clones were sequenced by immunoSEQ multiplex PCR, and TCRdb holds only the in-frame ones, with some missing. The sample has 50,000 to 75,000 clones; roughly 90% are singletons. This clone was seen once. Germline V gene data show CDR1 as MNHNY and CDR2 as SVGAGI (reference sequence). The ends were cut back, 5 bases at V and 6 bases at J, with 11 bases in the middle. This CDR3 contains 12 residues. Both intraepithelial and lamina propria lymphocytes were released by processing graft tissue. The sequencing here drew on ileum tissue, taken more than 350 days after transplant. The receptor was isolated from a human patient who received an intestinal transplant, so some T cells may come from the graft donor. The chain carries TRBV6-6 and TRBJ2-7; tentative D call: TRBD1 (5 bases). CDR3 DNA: TGTGCCAGCAGTCCCGGACACTTCGAGCAGTACTTC. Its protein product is CASSPGHFEQYF.